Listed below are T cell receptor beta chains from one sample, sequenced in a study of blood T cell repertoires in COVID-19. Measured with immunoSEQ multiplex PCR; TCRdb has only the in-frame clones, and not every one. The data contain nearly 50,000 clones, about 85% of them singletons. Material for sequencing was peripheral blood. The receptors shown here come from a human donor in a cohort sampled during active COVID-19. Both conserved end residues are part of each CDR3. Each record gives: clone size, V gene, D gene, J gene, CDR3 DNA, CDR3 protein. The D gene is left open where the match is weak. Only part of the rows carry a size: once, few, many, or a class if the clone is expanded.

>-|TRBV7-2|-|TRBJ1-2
TGTGCCAGCACCACGGGGTTCATGGGGTTCGGCTACACCTTC
CASTTGFMGFGYTF
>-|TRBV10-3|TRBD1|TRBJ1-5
TGTGCCATCAGCCCGGGACAGGGGTTACCTCAGCCCCAGCATTTT
CAISPGQGLPQPQHF
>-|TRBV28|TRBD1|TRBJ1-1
TGTGCCAGCAGGATTCCGGGACAGGGGAGTGCAGCTTTCTTT
CASRIPGQGSAAFF
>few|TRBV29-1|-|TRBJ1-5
TGCAGCGTTGTACTCGGAGGGAACGGTCAGCCCCAGCATTTT
CSVVLGGNGQPQHF
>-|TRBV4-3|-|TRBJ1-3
TGCGCCAGCAGCCATCTACGTGGAAACACCATATATTTT
CASSHLRGNTIYF
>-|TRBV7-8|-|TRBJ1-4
TGTGCCAGCAGCGGGCAGTGGCCCTTTAATGAAAAACTGTTTTTT
CASSGQWPFNEKLFF
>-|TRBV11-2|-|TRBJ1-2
TGTGCCAGCAGCTTAGATCCGGGACTGATTAACTATGGCTACACCTTC
CASSLDPGLINYGYTF
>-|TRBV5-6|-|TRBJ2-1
TGTGCCAGCAGCTCTACTAGCTTTAATGAGCAGTTCTTC
CASSSTSFNEQFF
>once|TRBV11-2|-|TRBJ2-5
TGTGCCAGCAGCGGCCAGGGGAGCCAAGAGACCCAGTACTTC
CASSGQGSQETQYF
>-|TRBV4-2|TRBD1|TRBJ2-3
TGTGCCAGCAGCCAAGATGGGGGACAGGTCCTTAGCACAGATACGCAGTATTTT
CASSQDGGQVLSTDTQYF
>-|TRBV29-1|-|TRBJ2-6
TGCAGCGCTGGTTGGGTCCTCGAGGCGGGGGCCAACGTCCTGACTTTC
CSAGWVLEAGANVLTF
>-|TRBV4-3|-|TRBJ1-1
TGCGCCAGCAGCCGATGGTCTGAGGACACTGAAGCTTTCTTT
CASSRWSEDTEAFF
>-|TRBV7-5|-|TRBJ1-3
TGTGCCAGAAGCCATGAGAGTCGGGGGGCGCTGAATCCTGGAAACACCATATATTTT
CARSHESRGALNPGNTIYF
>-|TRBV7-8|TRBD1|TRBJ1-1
TGTGCCAGCAGCTTAAGGAGGGGGCAGGGAACTGAAGCTTTCTTT
CASSLRRGQGTEAFF
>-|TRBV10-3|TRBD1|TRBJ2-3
TGTGCCATCGGCCCTCCCCCGGGACAGGCCCGCACAGATACGCAGTATTTT
CAIGPPPGQARTDTQYF
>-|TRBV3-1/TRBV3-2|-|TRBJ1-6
TGTGCCAGCAGCCAAGGGGGGGGGAATTATAATTCACCCCTCCACTTT
CASSQGGGNYNSPLHF
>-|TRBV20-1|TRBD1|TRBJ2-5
TGCAGTGCTAGTTCGTTCCGGGACAGCCACCAAGAGACCCAGTACTTC
CSASSFRDSHQETQYF
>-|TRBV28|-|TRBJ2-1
TGTGCCAGCACCCCCTTCGGGGTGAGCTCCTACAATGAGCAGTTCTTC
CASTPFGVSSYNEQFF
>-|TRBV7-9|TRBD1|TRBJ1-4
TGTGCCAGCAGCCAGGGACAGGGAGCAACTAATGAAAAACTGTTTTTT
CASSQGQGATNEKLFF
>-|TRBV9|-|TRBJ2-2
TGTGCCAGCAGCTCCCAGTGGAACACCGGGGAGCTGTTTTTT
CASSSQWNTGELFF
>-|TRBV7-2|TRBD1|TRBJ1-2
TGTGCCAGCAGCTTACAGGGGGCAGGGTATGGCTACACCTTC
CASSLQGAGYGYTF
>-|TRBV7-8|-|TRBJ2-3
TGTGCCAGCAGCTTACTGGACCCAATGGGGAGTACAGATACGCAGTATTTT
CASSLLDPMGSTDTQYF
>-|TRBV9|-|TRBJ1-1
TGTGCCAGCAGCAGGCAGGTTAACACTGAAGCTTTCTTT
CASSRQVNTEAFF
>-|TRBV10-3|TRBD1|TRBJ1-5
TGTGCCATCAGTGAGGGGGGGGACAGGGTGCAGCCCCAGCATTTT
CAISEGGDRVQPQHF
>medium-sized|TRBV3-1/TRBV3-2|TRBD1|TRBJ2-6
TGTGCCAGCAGCAATCTGACCGGGACAGGGAAGCCCATCGGGGCCAACGTCCTGACTTTC
CASSNLTGTGKPIGANVLTF
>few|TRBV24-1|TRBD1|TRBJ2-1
TGTGCCACCAGTGAGCGGACAGGTCCTGGGGACGATGAGCAGTTCTTC
CATSERTGPGDDEQFF
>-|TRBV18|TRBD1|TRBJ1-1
TGTGCCAGCTCAAGAGGACAGGGAAACACTGAAGCTTTCTTT
CASSRGQGNTEAFF
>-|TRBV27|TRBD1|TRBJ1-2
TGTGCCAGCAGTTTAGCCCACTCACCGGGACAGGGTTATGGCTACACCTTC
CASSLAHSPGQGYGYTF
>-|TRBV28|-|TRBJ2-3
TGTGCCAGCCGGGACACCATCACAGATACGCAGTATTTT
CASRDTITDTQYF
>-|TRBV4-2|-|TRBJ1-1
TGTGCCAGCAGCCAAATGAGGGCTGAAGCTTTCTTT
CASSQMRAEAFF
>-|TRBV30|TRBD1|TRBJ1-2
TGTGCCTGGCAGGGGGCATCAGGCTACACCTTC
CAWQGASGYTF
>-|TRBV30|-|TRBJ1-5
TGTGCCTGGAGTAGACAGCCGAGTAGCAATCAGCCCCAGCATTTT
CAWSRQPSSNQPQHF
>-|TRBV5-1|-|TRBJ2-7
TGCGCCAGCAGCCTGATTAAAGGGGGCTCCTACGAGCAGTACTTC
CASSLIKGGSYEQYF
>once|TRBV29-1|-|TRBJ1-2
TGCAGCGTTGGACAGAACTATGGCTACACCTTC
CSVGQNYGYTF
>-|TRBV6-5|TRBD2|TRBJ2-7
TGTGCCACCACCGGGACTACCCACTACGAGCAGTACTTC
CATTGTTHYEQYF
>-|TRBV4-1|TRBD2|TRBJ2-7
TGCGCCAGCAGCCAAGATCCAGCGGGAGGGCCCCCGCAGTACTTC
CASSQDPAGGPPQYF
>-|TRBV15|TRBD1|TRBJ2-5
TGTGCCACCAGCAGAGGGGACAGGGGGCGCGGGGAGACCCAGTACTTC
CATSRGDRGRGETQYF
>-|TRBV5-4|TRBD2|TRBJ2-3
TGTGCCAGCAGCCTCACCGGGACTAGCGGGGGTCCAGATACGCAGTATTTT
CASSLTGTSGGPDTQYF
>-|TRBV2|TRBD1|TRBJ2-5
TGTGCCAGCAGACTCAGGGGGAGTATTGGGGAGACCCAGTACTTC
CASRLRGSIGETQYF
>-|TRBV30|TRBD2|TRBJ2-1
TGTGCCTGGACCCACCTAGCGGGAAATAACAATGAGCAGTTCTTC
CAWTHLAGNNNEQFF
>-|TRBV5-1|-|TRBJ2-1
TGCGCCAGCAGCTACTCAGCGGAAAGCTCCTACAATGAGCAGTTCTTC
CASSYSAESSYNEQFF
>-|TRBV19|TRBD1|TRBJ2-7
TGTGCCAGTAGGGGGACAGGGGGCATCGAGCAGTACTTC
CASRGTGGIEQYF
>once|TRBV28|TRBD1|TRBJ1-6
TGTGCCAGCAGGGGACAGGGGGTCAACAATTCACCCCTCCACTTT
CASRGQGVNNSPLHF
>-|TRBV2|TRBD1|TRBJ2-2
TGTGCCAGCAGAGCCTACGGGACAGGGATGGTCGGGGAGCTGTTTTTT
CASRAYGTGMVGELFF